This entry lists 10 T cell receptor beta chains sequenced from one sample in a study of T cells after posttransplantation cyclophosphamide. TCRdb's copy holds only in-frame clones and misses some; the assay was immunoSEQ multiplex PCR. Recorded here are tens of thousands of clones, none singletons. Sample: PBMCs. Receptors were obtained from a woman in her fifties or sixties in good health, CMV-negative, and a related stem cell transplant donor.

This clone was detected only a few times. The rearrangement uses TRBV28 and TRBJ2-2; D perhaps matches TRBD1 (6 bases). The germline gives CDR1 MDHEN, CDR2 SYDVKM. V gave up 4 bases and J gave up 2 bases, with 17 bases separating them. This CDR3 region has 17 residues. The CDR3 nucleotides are TGTGCCAGCAGTTGGCCACTGGACAGCTTCAACACCGGGGAGCTGTTTTTT. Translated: CASSWPLDSFNTGELFF. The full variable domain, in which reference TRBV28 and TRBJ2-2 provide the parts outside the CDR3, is DVKVTQSSRYLVKRTGEKVFLECVQDMDHENMFWYRQDPGLGLRLIYFSYDVKMKEKGDIPEGYSVSREKKERFSLILESASTNQTSMYLCASSWPLDSFNTGELFFGEGSRLTVL.

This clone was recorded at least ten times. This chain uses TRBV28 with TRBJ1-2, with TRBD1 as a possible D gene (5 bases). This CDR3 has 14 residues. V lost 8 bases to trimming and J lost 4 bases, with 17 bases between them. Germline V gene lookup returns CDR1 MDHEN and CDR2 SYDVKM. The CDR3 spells CASRPTGGVYGYTF. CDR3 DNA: TGTGCCAGCCGACCCACAGGCGGGGTCTATGGCTACACCTTC.

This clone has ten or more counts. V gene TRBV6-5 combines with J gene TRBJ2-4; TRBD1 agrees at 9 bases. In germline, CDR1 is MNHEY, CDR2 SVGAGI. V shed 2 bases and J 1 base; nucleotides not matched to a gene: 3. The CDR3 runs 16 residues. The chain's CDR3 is CASSYTGTGAKNIQYF. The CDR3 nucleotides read TGTGCCAGCAGTTACACCGGGACAGGGGCCAAAAACATTCAGTACTTC.

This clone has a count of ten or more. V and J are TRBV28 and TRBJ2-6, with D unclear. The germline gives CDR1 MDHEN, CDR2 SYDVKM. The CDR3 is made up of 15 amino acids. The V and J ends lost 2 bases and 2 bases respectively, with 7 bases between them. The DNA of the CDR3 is TGTGCCAGCAGTTTACTGGAGACTGGGGCCAACGTCCTGACTTTC. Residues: CASSLLETGANVLTF.

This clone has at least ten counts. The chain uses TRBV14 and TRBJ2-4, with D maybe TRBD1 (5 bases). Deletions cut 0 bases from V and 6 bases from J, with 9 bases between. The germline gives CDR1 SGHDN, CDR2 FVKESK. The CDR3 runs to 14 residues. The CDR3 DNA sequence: TGTGCCAGCAGCCAAGACAGGGCTGGAAACATTCAGTACTTC. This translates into CASSQDRAGNIQYF.

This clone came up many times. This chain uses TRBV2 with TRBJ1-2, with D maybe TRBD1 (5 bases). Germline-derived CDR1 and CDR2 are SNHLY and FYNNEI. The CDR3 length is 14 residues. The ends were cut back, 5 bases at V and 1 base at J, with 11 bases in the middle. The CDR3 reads CASSSRTLNYGYTF. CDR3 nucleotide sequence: TGTGCCAGCAGTTCGCGGACACTTAACTATGGCTACACCTTC.

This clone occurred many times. Here the CDR3 DNA reads TGTGCCAGCAGTTATTTTTCAGGGGGTAACTATGGCTACACCTTC. Residues: CASSYFSGGNYGYTF. The chain recombines TRBV6-5 with TRBJ1-2, with 7 bases fitting TRBD1. J lost 1 base, V lost 3 bases, and 5 bases had no gene match. CDR1 is MNHEY and CDR2 is SVGAGI in the germline V gene. The CDR3 covers 15 residues.

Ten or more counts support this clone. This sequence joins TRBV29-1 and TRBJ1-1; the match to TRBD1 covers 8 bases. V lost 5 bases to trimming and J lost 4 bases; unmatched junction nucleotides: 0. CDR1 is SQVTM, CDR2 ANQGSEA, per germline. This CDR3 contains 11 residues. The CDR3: CSVTGGTEAFF. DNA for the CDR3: TGCAGCGTTACAGGGGGCACTGAAGCTTTCTTT.

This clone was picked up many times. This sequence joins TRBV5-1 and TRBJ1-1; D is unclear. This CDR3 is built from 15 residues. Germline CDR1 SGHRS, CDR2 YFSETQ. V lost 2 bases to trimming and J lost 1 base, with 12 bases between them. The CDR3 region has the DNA TGCGCCAGCAGCTTAACAATTGGTGGGAACACTGAAGCTTTCTTT. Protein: CASSLTIGGNTEAFF.

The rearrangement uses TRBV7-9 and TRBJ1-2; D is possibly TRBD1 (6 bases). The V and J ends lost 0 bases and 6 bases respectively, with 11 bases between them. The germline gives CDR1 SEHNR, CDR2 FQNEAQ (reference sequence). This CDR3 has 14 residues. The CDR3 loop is CASSLAHAGDGYTF. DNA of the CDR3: TGTGCCAGCAGCTTAGCGCATGCAGGGGATGGCTACACCTTC.